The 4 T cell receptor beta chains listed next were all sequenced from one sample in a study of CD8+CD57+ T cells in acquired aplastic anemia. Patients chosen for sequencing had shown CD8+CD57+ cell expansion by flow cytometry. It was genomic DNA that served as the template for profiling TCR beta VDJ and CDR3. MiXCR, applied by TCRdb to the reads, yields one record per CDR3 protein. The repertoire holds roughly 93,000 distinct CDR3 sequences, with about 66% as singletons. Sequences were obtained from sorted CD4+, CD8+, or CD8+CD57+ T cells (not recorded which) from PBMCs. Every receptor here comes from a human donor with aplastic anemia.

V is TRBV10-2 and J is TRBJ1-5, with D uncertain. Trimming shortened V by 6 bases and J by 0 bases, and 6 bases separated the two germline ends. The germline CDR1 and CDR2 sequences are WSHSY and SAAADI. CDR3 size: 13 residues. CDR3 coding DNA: TGCGCCAGCAGACACAATAGCAATCAGCCCCAGCATTTT. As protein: CASRHNSNQPQHF.

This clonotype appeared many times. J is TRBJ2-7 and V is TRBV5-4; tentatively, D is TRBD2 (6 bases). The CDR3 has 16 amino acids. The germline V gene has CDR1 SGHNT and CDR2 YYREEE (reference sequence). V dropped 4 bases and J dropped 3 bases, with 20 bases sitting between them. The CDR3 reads CASSNSIIGSSYEQYF. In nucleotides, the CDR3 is TGTGCCAGCAGCAACTCTATAATCGGGAGTAGCTACGAGCAGTACTTC.

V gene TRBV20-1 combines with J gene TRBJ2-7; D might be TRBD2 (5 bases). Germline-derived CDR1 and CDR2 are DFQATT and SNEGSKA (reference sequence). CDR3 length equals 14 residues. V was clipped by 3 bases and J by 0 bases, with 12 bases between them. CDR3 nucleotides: TGCAGTGCTAGGACCTCGGACTCCTCCTACGAGCAGTACTTC. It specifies CSARTSDSSYEQYF.

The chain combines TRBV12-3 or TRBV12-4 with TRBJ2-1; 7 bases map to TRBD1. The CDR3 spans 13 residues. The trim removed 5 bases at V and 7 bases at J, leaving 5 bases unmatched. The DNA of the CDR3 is TGTGCCAGCAGTATAGACAGGGTAAATGAGCAGTTCTTC. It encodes CASSIDRVNEQFF.